These 8 T cell receptor beta chains were sequenced from one sample in a study of cytomegalovirus exposure and HLA in healthy donors (dated by TCRdb to about 2017). The library was generated by the immunoSEQ multiplex PCR assay. A mixture of 60 forward primers for TCR Vbeta segments and 13 reverse primers for TCR Jbeta segments was used in the multiplex PCR. This is the immuneACCESS table as TCRdb keeps it, with only in-frame sequences that have V and J called. A part of the clones is gone; compared with another copy, unresolved V genes explain less than half, and the rest is unexplained. Present in this sample are 100,000 to 150,000 clones, roughly 80% of which were seen just once. Roughly 3.1% of the sample goes to the ten largest clones. Sequencing was done on a sample of PBMCs. These receptor sequences come from a man aged 30 to 39 in good health and CMV-seronegative.

The J gene is TRBJ1-2, the V gene TRBV15; D is uncertain. This CDR3 has 14 amino acids. Germline CDR1 is LNHNV and CDR2 is YYDKDF (reference sequence). The germline V and J ends were trimmed by 0 bases and 3 bases, with 8 bases remaining between them. The CDR3 here is CATSRDRGDYGYTF. The CDR3 DNA reads TGTGCCACCAGCAGAGATAGAGGTGACTATGGCTACACCTTC.

The genes are TRBV5-1 and TRBJ2-7, with TRBD1 matching 7 bases. Germline CDR1 and CDR2: SGHRS and YFSETQ. The CDR3 is 14 amino acids. V lost 5 bases to trimming and J lost 0 bases; unmatched junction nucleotides: 5. DNA for the CDR3: TGCGCCAGCAGGGGACAGTCTCGCTCCTACGAGCAGTACTTC. The encoded protein is CASRGQSRSYEQYF.

There are a few counts of this clone. This chain links TRBV2 with TRBJ1-3, with a tentative D call TRBD1 (5 bases). V lost 5 bases and J 0 bases, leaving 8 bases between the germline ends. Germline CDR1 reads SNHLY; CDR2 reads FYNNEI. CDR3 length: 14 residues. The CDR3 loop is CASSQGYSGNTIYF. For the CDR3, the DNA is TGTGCCAGCAGTCAGGGTTACTCTGGAAACACCATATATTTT.

This chain links TRBV9 with TRBJ2-7; a weak D match, TRBD1 (5 bases). Germline CDR1 reads SGDLS; CDR2 reads YYNGEE. There are 14 residues in the CDR3. Trimming removed 4 bases at V and 3 bases at J, with 14 bases between. For the CDR3, the DNA is TGTGCCAGCAGCCGTAGGGGTGCTGGCTACGAGCAGTACTTC. This translates into CASSRRGAGYEQYF.

The gene calls are TRBV7-3 and TRBJ2-3; the match to TRBD2 covers 12 bases. Germline V gene data show CDR1 as SGHTA and CDR2 as FQGTGA. The CDR3 length is 16 residues. Unmatched junction bases numbered 9, after V lost 5 bases and J lost 6 bases. The CDR3 DNA reads TGTGCCAGCAGCCCACTAGCGGGGGGCAGCTTGGATACGCAGTATTTT. Its translation is CASSPLAGGSLDTQYF.

V is TRBV27 and J is TRBJ1-2, with 10 nucleotides matching TRBD1. Germline CDR1 is MNHEY and CDR2 is SMNVEV (reference sequence). J gave up 5 bases and V 3 bases, and 9 bases lay outside the gene matches. The CDR3 contains 16 residues. In nucleotides, the CDR3 is TGTGCCAGCAGTTTCCGGGACAGGGGAAATCGGTATGGCTACACCTTC. This translates into CASSFRDRGNRYGYTF.

J is TRBJ2-2 and V is TRBV13; unclear D gene. This CDR3 spans 16 amino acids. CDR1 PRHDT and CDR2 FYEKMQ come from the germline V gene (reference sequence). Trimming took 2 bases from V and 2 from J, leaving 12 bases between them. Written as DNA, the CDR3 is TGTGCCAGCAGCTTAAATCGACACGTAAACACCGGGGAGCTGTTTTTT. It specifies CASSLNRHVNTGELFF.

V usage is TRBV29-1 and J usage is TRBJ1-1, with 8 bases matching TRBD1. The CDR3 consists of 12 residues. V trimming: 7 bases; J trimming: 1 base; junction bases outside the gene matches: 2. Germline-derived CDR1 and CDR2 are SQVTM and ANQGSEA. CDR3 nucleotide sequence: TGCAGCGGCGACAGGGGGAACACTGAAGCTTTCTTT. Its protein is CSGDRGNTEAFF.